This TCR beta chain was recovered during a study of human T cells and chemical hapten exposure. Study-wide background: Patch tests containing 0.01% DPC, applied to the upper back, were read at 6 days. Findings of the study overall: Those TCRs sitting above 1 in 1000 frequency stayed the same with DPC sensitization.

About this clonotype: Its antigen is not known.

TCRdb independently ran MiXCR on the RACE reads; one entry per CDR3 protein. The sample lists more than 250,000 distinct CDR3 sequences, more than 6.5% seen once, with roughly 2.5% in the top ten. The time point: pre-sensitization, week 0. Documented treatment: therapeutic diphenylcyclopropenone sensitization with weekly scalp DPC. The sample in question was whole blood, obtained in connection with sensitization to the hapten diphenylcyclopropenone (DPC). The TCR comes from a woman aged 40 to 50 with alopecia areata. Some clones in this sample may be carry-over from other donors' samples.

As DNA, the CDR3 is TGTGCCAGCAGCTTTAGCGGCTTGGGCACCGGGGAGCTGTTTTTT. Encoded protein: CASSFSGLGTGELFF. This chain uses TRBV7-9 with TRBJ2-2; D is perhaps TRBD2 (6 bases). This CDR3 region has 15 residues. The V end was cut by 3 bases, the J end by 4 bases, with 12 bases between. Germline V gene data show CDR1 as SEHNR and CDR2 as FQNEAQ (reference sequence).